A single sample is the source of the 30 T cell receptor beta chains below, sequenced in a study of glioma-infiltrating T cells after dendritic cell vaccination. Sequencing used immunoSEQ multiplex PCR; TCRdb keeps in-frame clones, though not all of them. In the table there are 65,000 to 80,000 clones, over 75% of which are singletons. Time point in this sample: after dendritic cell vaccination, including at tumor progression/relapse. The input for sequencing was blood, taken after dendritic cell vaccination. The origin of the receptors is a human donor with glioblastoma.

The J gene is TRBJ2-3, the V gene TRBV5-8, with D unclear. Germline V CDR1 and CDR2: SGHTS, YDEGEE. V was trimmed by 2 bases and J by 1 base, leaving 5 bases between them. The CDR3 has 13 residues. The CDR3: CASSFPGTDTQYF. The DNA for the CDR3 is TGTGCCAGCAGCTTCCCAGGCACAGATACGCAGTATTTT.

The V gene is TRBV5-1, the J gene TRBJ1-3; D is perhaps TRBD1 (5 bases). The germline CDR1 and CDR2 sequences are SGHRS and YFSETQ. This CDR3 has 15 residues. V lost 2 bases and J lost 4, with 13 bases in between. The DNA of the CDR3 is TGCGCCAGCAGCTTCTGGGGCGAACCCGGAAACACCATATATTTT. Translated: CASSFWGEPGNTIYF.

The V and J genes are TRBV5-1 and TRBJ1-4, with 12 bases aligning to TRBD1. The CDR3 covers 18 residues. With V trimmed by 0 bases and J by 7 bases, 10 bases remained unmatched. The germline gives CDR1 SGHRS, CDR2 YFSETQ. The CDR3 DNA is TGCGCCAGCAGCTTGGCCACCGGGACAGGGGGCAGGAGTGAAAAACTGTTTTTT. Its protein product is CASSLATGTGGRSEKLFF.

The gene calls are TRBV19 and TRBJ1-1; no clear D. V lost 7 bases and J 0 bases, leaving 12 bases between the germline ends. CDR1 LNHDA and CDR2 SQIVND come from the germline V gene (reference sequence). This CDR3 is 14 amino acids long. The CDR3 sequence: CASKVDGMNTEAFF. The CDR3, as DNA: TGTGCCAGTAAGGTTGACGGGATGAACACTGAAGCTTTCTTT.

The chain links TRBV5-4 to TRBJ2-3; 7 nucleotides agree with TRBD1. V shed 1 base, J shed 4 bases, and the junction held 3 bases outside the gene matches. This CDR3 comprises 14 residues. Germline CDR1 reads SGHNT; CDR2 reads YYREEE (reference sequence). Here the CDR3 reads CASSLSTGADTQYF. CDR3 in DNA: TGTGCCAGCAGCTTGTCCACAGGGGCAGATACGCAGTATTTT.

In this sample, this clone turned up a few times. The CDR3 loop is CASARQGLHEQYF. The CDR3 coding sequence is TGTGCCAGTGCACGACAGGGTTTACACGAGCAGTACTTC. The chain joins TRBV19 to TRBJ2-7, with 7 bases aligning to TRBD1. This CDR3 contains 13 residues. J lost 5 bases, V lost 8 bases, and 9 bases had no gene match. CDR1 LNHDA and CDR2 SQIVND come from the germline V gene (reference sequence).

CDR3 nucleotides: TGCGCCAGCAGCCAGGACAGGGGGCGGTCTGAAGCTTTCTTT. Translating it yields CASSQDRGRSEAFF. The chain couples TRBV4-1 to TRBJ1-1, with 11 positions matching TRBD1. Trimming took 3 bases from V and 6 from J; bases not matched to a gene: 3. The CDR3 has 14 amino acids. CDR1 is MGHRA, CDR2 YSYEKL, per germline.

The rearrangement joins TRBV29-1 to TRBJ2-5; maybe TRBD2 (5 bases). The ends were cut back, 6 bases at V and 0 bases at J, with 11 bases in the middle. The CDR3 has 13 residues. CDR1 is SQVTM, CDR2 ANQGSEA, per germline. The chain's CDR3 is CSVGVGNQETQYF. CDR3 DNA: TGCAGCGTCGGGGTCGGTAACCAAGAGACCCAGTACTTC.

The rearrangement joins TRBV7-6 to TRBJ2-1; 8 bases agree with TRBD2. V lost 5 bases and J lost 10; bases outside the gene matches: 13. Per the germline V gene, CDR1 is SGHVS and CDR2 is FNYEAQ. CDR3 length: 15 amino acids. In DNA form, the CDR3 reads TGTGCCAGCAGCATTCCGGGGGGTGCGGGGGGCGAGCAGTTCTTC. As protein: CASSIPGGAGGEQFF.

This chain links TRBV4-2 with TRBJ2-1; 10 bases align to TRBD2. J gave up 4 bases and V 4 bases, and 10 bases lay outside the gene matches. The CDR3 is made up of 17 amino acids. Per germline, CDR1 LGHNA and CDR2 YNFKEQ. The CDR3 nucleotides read TGTGCCAGCAGCCCCCCTAGCGGGGGACCTTCTTACAATGAGCAGTTCTTC. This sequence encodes CASSPPSGGPSYNEQFF.

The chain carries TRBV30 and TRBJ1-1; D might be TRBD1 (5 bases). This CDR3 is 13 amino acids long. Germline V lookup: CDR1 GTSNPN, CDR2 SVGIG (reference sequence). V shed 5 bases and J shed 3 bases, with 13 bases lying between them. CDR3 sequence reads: CAWAGRWDTEAFF. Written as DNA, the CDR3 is TGTGCCTGGGCGGGACGATGGGACACTGAAGCTTTCTTT.

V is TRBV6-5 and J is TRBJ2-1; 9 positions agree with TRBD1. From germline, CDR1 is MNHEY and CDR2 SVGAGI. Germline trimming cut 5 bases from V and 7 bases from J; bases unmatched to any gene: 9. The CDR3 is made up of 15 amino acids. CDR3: CASSRAGTGYNEQFF. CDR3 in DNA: TGTGCCAGCAGTCGAGCCGGGACAGGGTATAATGAGCAGTTCTTC.

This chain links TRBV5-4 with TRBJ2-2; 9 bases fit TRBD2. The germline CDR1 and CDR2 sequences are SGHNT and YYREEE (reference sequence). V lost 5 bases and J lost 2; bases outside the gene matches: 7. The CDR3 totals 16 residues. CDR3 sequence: CASRRAGGPNTGELFF. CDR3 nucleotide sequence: TGTGCCAGCAGACGCGCGGGGGGGCCTAACACCGGGGAGCTGTTTTTT.

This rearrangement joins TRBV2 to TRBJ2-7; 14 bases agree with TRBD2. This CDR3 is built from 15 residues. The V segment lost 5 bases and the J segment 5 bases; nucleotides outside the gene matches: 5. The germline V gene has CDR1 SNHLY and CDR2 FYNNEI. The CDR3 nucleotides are TGTGCCAGCAGTTCAGGGACTAGCGGGAGAAACGAGCAGTACTTC. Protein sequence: CASSSGTSGRNEQYF.

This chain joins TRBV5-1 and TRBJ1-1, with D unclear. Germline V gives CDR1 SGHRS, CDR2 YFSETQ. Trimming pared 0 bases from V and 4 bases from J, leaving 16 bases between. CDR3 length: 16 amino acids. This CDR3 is CASSLVRGSAGTEAFF. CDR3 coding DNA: TGCGCCAGCAGCTTGGTCCGGGGATCGGCCGGCACTGAAGCTTTCTTT. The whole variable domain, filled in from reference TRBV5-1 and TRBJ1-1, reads KAGVTQTPRYLIKTRGQQVTLSCSPISGHRSVSWYQQTPGQGLQFLFEYFSETQRNKGNFPGRFSGRQFSNSRSEMNVSTLELGDSALYLCASSLVRGSAGTEAFFGQGTRLTVV.

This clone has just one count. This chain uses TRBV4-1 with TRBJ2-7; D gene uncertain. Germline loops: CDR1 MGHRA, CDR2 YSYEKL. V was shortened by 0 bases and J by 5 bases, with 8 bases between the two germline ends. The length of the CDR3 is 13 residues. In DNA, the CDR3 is TGCGCCAGCAGCCAAGATTGGGCACACGAGCAGTACTTC. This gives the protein CASSQDWAHEQYF.

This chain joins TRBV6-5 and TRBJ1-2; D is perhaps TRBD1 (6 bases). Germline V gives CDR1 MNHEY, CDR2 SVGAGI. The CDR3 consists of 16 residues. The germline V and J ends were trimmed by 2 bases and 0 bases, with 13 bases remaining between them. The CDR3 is CASSYGWDIPNYGYTF. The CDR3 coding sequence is TGTGCCAGCAGTTACGGGTGGGACATCCCTAACTATGGCTACACCTTC.

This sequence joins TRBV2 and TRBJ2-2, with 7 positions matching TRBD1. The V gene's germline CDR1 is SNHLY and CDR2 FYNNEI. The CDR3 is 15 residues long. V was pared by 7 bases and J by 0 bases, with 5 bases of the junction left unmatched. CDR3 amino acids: CASNRGAPNTGELFF. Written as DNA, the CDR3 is TGTGCCAGCAACAGGGGAGCCCCGAACACCGGGGAGCTGTTTTTT.

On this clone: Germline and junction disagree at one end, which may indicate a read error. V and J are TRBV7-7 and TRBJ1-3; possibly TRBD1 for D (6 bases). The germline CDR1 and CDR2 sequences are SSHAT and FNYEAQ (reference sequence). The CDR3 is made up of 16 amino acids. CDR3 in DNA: TGTGCTAGCAGTGTGGGCCCGCAGGGGACTGGAAACACCATATATTTT. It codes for CASSVGPQGTGNTIYF.

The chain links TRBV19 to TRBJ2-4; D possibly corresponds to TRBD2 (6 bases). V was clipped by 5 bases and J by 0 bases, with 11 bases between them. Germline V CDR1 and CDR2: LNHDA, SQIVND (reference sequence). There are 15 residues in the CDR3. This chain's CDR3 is CASSGGSLAKNIQYF. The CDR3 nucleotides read TGTGCCAGTAGTGGAGGGTCCTTAGCCAAAAACATTCAGTACTTC.

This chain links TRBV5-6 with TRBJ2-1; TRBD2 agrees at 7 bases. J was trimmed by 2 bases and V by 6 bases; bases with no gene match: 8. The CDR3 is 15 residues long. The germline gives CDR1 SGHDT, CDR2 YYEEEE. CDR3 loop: CASTGGIWAYNEQFF. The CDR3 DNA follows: TGTGCCAGCACCGGGGGGATTTGGGCCTACAATGAGCAGTTCTTC. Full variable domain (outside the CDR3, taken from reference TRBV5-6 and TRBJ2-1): DAGVTQSPTHLIKTRGQQVTLRCSPKSGHDTVSWYQQALGQGPQFIFQYYEEEERQRGNFPDRFSGHQFPNYSSELNVNALLLGDSALYLCASTGGIWAYNEQFFGPGTRLTVL.

CDR3: CASSRQANTEAFF. CDR3 sequence (DNA): TGTGCCAGCAGCAGACAGGCGAACACTGAAGCTTTCTTT. The gene calls are TRBV9 and TRBJ1-1, with D possibly matching TRBD1 (6 bases). CDR1 is SGDLS, CDR2 YYNGEE, per germline. The CDR3 consists of 13 residues. V lost 4 bases and J 1 base, leaving 8 bases between the germline ends.

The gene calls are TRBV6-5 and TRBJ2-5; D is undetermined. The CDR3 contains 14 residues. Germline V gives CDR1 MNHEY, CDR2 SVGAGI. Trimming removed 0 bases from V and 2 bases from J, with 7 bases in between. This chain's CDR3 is CASSYSARQETQYF. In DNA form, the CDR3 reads TGTGCCAGCAGTTACTCGGCACGTCAAGAGACCCAGTACTTC.

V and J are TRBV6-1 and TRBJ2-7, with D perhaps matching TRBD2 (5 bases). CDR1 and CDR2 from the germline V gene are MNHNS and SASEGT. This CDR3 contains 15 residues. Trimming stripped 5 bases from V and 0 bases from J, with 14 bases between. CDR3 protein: CASSPGSASSYEQYF. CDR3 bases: TGTGCCAGCAGTCCAGGTAGCGCCAGCTCCTACGAGCAGTACTTC.

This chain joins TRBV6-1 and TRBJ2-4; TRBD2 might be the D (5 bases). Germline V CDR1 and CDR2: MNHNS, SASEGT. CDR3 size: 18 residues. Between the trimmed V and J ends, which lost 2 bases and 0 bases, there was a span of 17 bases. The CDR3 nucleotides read TGTGCCAGCAGTGAAATATGGACTCAAACGCTAGCCAAAAACATTCAGTACTTC. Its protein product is CASSEIWTQTLAKNIQYF.

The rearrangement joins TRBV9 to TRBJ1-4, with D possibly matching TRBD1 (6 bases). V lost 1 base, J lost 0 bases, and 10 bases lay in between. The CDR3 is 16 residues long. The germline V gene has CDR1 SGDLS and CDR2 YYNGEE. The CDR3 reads CASSVSGQPTNEKLFF. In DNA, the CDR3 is TGTGCCAGCAGCGTATCCGGACAGCCAACTAATGAAAAACTGTTTTTT. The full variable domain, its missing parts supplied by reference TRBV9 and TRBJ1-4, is DSGVTQTPKHLITATGQRVTLRCSPRSGDLSVYWYQQSLDQGLQFLIQYYNGEERAKGNILERFSAQQFPDLHSELNLSSLELGDSALYFCASSVSGQPTNEKLFFGSGTQLSVL.

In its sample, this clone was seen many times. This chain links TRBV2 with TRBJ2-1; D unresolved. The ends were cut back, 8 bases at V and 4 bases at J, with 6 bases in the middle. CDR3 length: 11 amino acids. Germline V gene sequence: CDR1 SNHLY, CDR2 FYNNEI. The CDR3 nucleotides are TGTGCCAGCTCATTTTACAATGAGCAGTTCTTC. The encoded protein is CASSFYNEQFF.

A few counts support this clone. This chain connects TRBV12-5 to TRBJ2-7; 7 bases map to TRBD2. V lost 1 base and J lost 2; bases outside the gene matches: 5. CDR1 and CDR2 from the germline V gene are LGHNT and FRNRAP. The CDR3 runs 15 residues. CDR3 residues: CASGLERGPTYEQYF. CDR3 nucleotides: TGTGCTAGTGGTTTGGAGCGGGGACCTACCTACGAGCAGTACTTC.

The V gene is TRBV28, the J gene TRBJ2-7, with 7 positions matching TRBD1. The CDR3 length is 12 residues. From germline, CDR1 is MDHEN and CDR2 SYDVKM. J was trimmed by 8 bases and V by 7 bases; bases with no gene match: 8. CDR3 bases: TGTGCCAGCACCTTAGACAGGGAAAAGCAGTACTTC. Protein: CASTLDREKQYF.

CDR3 nucleotides: TGTGCCAGTAGAGGAGGGGGCCGTCGGGGCACTGAAGCTTTCTTT. This translates into CASRGGGRRGTEAFF. The chain links TRBV19 to TRBJ1-1; 7 bases align to TRBD1. The trim removed 6 bases at V and 4 bases at J, leaving 11 bases unmatched. Germline lookup yields CDR1 LNHDA and CDR2 SQIVND (reference sequence). CDR3 length: 15 residues. Complete variable domain (other parts from reference TRBV19 and TRBJ1-1): DGGITQSPKYLFRKEGQNVTLSCEQNLNHDAMYWYRQDPGQGLRLIYYSQIVNDFQKGDIAEGYSVSREKKESFPLTVTSAQKNPTAFYLCASRGGGRRGTEAFFGQGTRLTVV.